This TCR beta chain was recorded in a study of T cell responses to AZD1222 COVID-19 vaccine. Comments on this clone: Its antigen is currently unknown.

Study findings and constraints: Repertoire samples came only from after the peak T cell response.

The junction had 5 bases not matched to a gene; V was cut back by 5 bases and J by 10 bases. The germline V gene encodes CDR1 SGHRS and CDR2 YFSETQ. CDR3 size: 13 residues. Clones were read by immunoSEQ multiplex PCR, and TCRdb kept only the in-frame ones, dropping some. The table records 95,000 to 150,000 clones, around 90% of them present only once. Material: peripheral blood, obtained 28 days after the second AZD1222 dose. This receptor was identified in an adult who received the AZD1222 COVID-19 vaccine. The gene calls are TRBV5-1 and TRBJ1-6, with 8 bases fitting TRBD1. CDR3 nucleotides: TGCGCCAGCAGTGGACAGGGTGGATCACCCCTCCACTTT. Protein: CASSGQGGSPLHF.